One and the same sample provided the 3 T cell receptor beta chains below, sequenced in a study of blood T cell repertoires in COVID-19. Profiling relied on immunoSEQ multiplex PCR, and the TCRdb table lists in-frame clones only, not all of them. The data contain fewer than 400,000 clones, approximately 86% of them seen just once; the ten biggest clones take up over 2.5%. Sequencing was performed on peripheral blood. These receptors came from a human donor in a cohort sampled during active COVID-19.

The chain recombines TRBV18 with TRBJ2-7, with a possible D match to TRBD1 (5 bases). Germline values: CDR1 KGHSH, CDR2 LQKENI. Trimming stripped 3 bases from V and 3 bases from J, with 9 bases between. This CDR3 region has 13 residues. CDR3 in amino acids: CASSPTDHYEQYF. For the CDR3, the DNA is TGTGCCAGCTCACCGACAGACCACTACGAGCAGTACTTC.

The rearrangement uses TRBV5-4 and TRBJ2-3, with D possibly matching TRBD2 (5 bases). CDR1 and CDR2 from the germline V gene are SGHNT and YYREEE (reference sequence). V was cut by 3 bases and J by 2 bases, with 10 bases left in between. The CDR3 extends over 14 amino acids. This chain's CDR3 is CASSSQTTTDTQYF. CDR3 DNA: TGTGCCAGCAGCTCTCAGACTACCACAGATACGCAGTATTTT.

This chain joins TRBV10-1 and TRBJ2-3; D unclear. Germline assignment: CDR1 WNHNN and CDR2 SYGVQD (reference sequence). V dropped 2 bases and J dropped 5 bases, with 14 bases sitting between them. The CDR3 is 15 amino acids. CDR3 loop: CASSEAVSDIDTQYF. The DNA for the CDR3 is TGCGCCAGCAGTGAGGCGGTTTCGGATATAGATACGCAGTATTTT.